A single sample is the source of the 16 T cell receptor beta chains below, sequenced in a study of a mutant IDH1 vaccine in newly diagnosed glioma (dated by TCRdb to the early 2020s). The time point label, as the study defines it: week 35, safety follow-up. Each vaccine dose, consisting of 300 ug of a 20-mer mutant IDH1 peptide in Montanide, was administered subcutaneously with topical imiquimod. These receptors are not linked to any known antigen. The library was obtained by the immunoSEQ multiplex PCR assay. Drawn from immuneACCESS, this table holds only the in-frame rearrangements with V and J called that TCRdb kept. Clones are partly lost; checked studies trace under half to an unresolved V gene and leave the rest unexplained. In all, the sample holds around 54,000 clones, and roughly nine tenths of those were seen once. The ten most abundant clones make up 1.6% of the sample. The specimen comprised PBMCs, sampled from a glioma patient whose treatment included an IDH1 peptide vaccine. The receptors originated from a man between 35 and 55 years old with glioma.

The rearrangement uses TRBV2 and TRBJ2-4; TRBD1 is a possible D gene (5 bases). V lost 9 bases and J 5 bases, leaving 8 bases between the germline ends. The CDR3 sequence is 11 residues long. CDR1 is SNHLY and CDR2 is FYNNEI in the germline V gene. The CDR3 DNA is TGTGCCAGTAAGACAGAAAACATTCAGTACTTC. This translates into CASKTENIQYF.

This rearrangement joins TRBV5-8 to TRBJ2-2; D possibly uses TRBD1 or TRBD2 (5 bases each). CDR3 length: 16 amino acids. Germline CDR1 reads SGHTS; CDR2 reads YDEGEE. V was shortened by 0 bases and J by 1 base, with 10 bases between the two germline ends. The chain's CDR3 is CASSLDAGRNTGELFF. In DNA, the CDR3 is TGTGCCAGCAGCTTGGACGCAGGGAGGAACACCGGGGAGCTGTTTTTT. Supplemented by reference TRBV5-8 and TRBJ2-2, the full variable domain reads EAGVTQSPTHLIKTRGQQATLRCSPISGHTSVYWYQQALGLGLQFLLWYDEGEERNRGNFPPRFSGRQFPNYSSELNVNALELEDSALYLCASSLDAGRNTGELFFGEGSRLTVL.

The chain recombines TRBV9 with TRBJ1-4; 7 bases fit TRBD1. CDR3 length: 17 residues. Losses at the gene ends were 2 bases for V and 4 bases for J; bases not matched to a gene: 11. Germline CDR1 reads SGDLS; CDR2 reads YYNGEE. CDR3 nucleotides: TGTGCCAGCAGCGTGGGGACAGAATCGGCGGGTAATGAAAAACTGTTTTTT. Its protein product is CASSVGTESAGNEKLFF.

This clone is termed medium-sized. The rearrangement joins TRBV10-3 to TRBJ1-5; the D gene is possibly TRBD1 (6 bases). V lost 6 bases and J 5 bases, leaving 11 bases between the germline ends. CDR1 and CDR2 (germline): ENHRY, SYGVKD. There are 13 residues in the CDR3. CDR3 residues: CAISEDRYQPQHF. CDR3 bases: TGTGCCATCAGCGAAGACAGGTATCAGCCCCAGCATTTT.

Written as DNA, the CDR3 is TGTGCCAGCTCCCTCCGTACTAGCGGGAGGGCCTCCGAGCAGTACTTC. Residues: CASSLRTSGRASEQYF. The chain uses TRBV18 and TRBJ2-7; 13 bases are shared with TRBD2. In germline, CDR1 is KGHSH, CDR2 LQKENI. The junction had 11 bases not matched to a gene; V was cut back by 6 bases and J by 6 bases. This CDR3 contains 16 residues. The whole variable domain, filled in from reference TRBV18 and TRBJ2-7, reads NAGVMQNPRHLVRRRGQEARLRCSPMKGHSHVYWYRQLPEEGLKFMVYLQKENIIDESGMPKERFSAEFPKEGPSILRIQQVVRGDSAAYFCASSLRTSGRASEQYFGPGTRLTVT.

The chain is built from TRBV4-2 and TRBJ1-2; 7 nucleotides agree with TRBD1. CDR1 is LGHNA, CDR2 YNFKEQ, per germline. The length of the CDR3 is 16 residues. The J segment lost 3 bases and the V segment lost 0 bases, leaving 7 bases of the junction unmatched. The CDR3 region has the DNA TGTGCCAGCAGCCAAGAGGGCAGGGGGAGTCACTATGGCTACACCTTC. Its translation: CASSQEGRGSHYGYTF.

The V gene is TRBV7-9, the J gene TRBJ1-5, with D possibly TRBD1 on 6 matching bases. The germline V and J ends were trimmed by 4 bases and 0 bases, with 16 bases remaining between them. CDR1 SEHNR and CDR2 FQNEAQ come from the germline V gene (reference sequence). CDR3 length equals 17 residues. The CDR3 sequence: CASSSSGDTYSNQPQHF. The CDR3 region has the DNA TGTGCCAGCAGCTCTTCCGGGGACACCTATAGCAATCAGCCCCAGCATTTT.

The chain recombines TRBV7-9 with TRBJ2-2; TRBD2 matches at 7 bases. The length of the CDR3 is 16 residues. Trimming at V came to 6 bases and at J to 0 bases, leaving 7 bases not matched to a gene. Per the germline V gene, CDR1 is SEHNR and CDR2 is FQNEAQ (reference sequence). CDR3 sequence (DNA): TGTGCCAGCAGACGGACTAGTACCGCGAACACCGGGGAGCTGTTTTTT. Its translation: CASRRTSTANTGELFF.

The V and J genes are TRBV30 and TRBJ2-7; the match to TRBD2 covers 8 bases. This CDR3 has 11 amino acids. Per germline, CDR1 GTSNPN and CDR2 SVGIG (reference sequence). V dropped 8 bases and J dropped 4; count of bases not matched to a gene: 4. This CDR3 is CAPSGRYEQYF. Written as DNA, the CDR3 is TGTGCCCCCAGCGGGAGATACGAGCAGTACTTC.

The rearrangement joins TRBV27 to TRBJ1-2, with a weak D call TRBD1 (5 bases). The V gene lost 8 bases and the J gene lost 8 bases, with 15 bases spanning the gap. In germline, CDR1 is MNHEY, CDR2 SMNVEV (reference sequence). CDR3 length equals 12 residues. The CDR3 region has the DNA TGTGCCAGCCTCGGGCCCGGGGGAGGCTACACCTTC. As protein: CASLGPGGGYTF.

This chain links TRBV2 with TRBJ2-4; the match to TRBD2 covers 7 bases. The junction had 9 bases not matched to a gene; V was cut back by 10 bases and J by 0 bases. CDR3 length: 15 amino acids. Germline loops: CDR1 SNHLY, CDR2 FYNNEI. This CDR3 reads CATTGGRLAKNIQYF. CDR3 sequence (DNA): TGTGCCACCACGGGAGGCAGACTAGCCAAAAACATTCAGTACTTC. Filled out from reference TRBV2 and TRBJ2-4, the complete variable domain reads EPEVTQTPSHQVTQMGQEVILRCVPISNHLYFYWYRQILGQKVEFLVSFYNNEISEKSEIFDDQFSVERPDGSNFTLKIRSTKLEDSAMYFCATTGGRLAKNIQYFGAGTRLSVL.

The chain couples TRBV5-1 to TRBJ1-1; D remains unclear. The CDR3 is 14 residues long. The germline V gene has CDR1 SGHRS and CDR2 YFSETQ. With 5 bases removed from V and 3 bases from J, the gap between germline ends came to 14 bases. The CDR3 loop is CASSSGVEYTEAFF. The CDR3 DNA reads as TGCGCCAGCAGTTCTGGTGTAGAGTACACTGAAGCTTTCTTT.

The V call is TRBV6-6, the J call TRBJ1-1, with 10 positions matching TRBD1. Germline values: CDR1 MNHNY, CDR2 SVGAGI (reference sequence). The junction had 3 bases not matched to a gene; V was cut back by 6 bases and J by 2 bases. CDR3 length equals 14 residues. CDR3 nucleotide sequence: TGTGCCAGCAGGACAGGGGGCATAAACACTGAAGCTTTCTTT. It is translated as CASRTGGINTEAFF.

In its sample, this clone was seen once. The V and J genes are TRBV6-1 and TRBJ2-7; maybe TRBD2 (5 bases). V shed 2 bases and J shed 6 bases, with 14 bases lying between them. This CDR3 has 14 amino acids. Germline V lookup: CDR1 MNHNS, CDR2 SASEGT. This CDR3 reads CASSELLMAGEQYF. DNA for the CDR3: TGTGCCAGCAGTGAACTTCTCATGGCGGGCGAGCAGTACTTC.

The V gene is TRBV7-6, the J gene TRBJ1-5; D is perhaps TRBD1 (6 bases). CDR1 is SGHVS, CDR2 FNYEAQ, per germline. The CDR3 has 14 residues. V lost 1 base to trimming and J lost 7 bases, with 11 bases between them. CDR3 nucleotides: TGTGCCAGCAGCTTAGACAGGGAGGGCCAGCCCCAGCATTTT. The encoded protein is CASSLDREGQPQHF.

This chain links TRBV18 with TRBJ2-1; 9 nucleotides agree with TRBD2. Germline V gene sequence: CDR1 KGHSH, CDR2 LQKENI. The CDR3 runs to 15 residues. Trimming at V came to 3 bases and at J to 5 bases, leaving 5 bases not matched to a gene. This CDR3 reads CASSPTRLADNEQFF. The DNA of the CDR3 is TGTGCCAGCTCACCGACGCGACTAGCGGACAATGAGCAGTTCTTC.